These T cell receptor beta chains were read from a single sample in a study of cytomegalovirus exposure and HLA in healthy donors. Generated by immunoSEQ multiplex PCR, the TCRdb table keeps only in-frame clones and is missing some. This sample has 100,000 to 150,000 clones, with 60% to 85% found just once. The sequencing sample was made of PBMCs. The receptors were gathered from a man aged 25-40 years in good health and CMV-seronegative. Each CDR3 is given with its conserved first and last residue. D genes are given only for firm matches. Clone sizes are given selectively: once, few, many, or a class where the clone is expanded.

v_gene,d_gene,abundance,len,j_gene,CDR3aa
TRBV5-1,TRBD1,-,13,TRBJ2-7,CASSLTGGHEQYF
TRBV30,-,-,14,TRBJ2-5,CAWRGRGAPETQYF
TRBV15,-,few,15,TRBJ1-5,CATSRVTGNNQPQHF
TRBV10-3,TRBD1,-,14,TRBJ1-4,CAISEKQGGEKLFF
TRBV28,-,-,12,TRBJ1-1,CASSEGGTEAFF
TRBV7-3,-,-,16,TRBJ1-1,CASSLTTQGTNTEAFF
TRBV28,TRBD1,-,15,TRBJ1-2,CASSLGTGGSYGYTF
TRBV14,TRBD2,-,16,TRBJ2-1,CASSQDGLAGVNEQFF
TRBV7-6,-,-,14,TRBJ2-7,CASSSVTQGYEQYF
TRBV9,-,once,21,TRBJ2-1,CASSAHLRGSINPPSYNEQFF
TRBV28,-,-,16,TRBJ1-4,CASIRVPNGRDEKLFF
TRBV9,-,-,14,TRBJ1-4,CASSVGQTNEKLFF
TRBV10-3,-,once,16,TRBJ2-1,CAISDAYGGGEGEQFF
TRBV5-4,-,-,16,TRBJ2-2,CASSLEGNINTGELFF
TRBV28,TRBD1,-,11,TRBJ2-7,CASNYDRAWDF
TRBV14,-,once,13,TRBJ2-2,CASTHKNTGELFF
TRBV7-2,-,-,14,TRBJ1-2,CASSLVPGDYGYTF
TRBV5-8,TRBD1,-,15,TRBJ1-4,CASSRAGTGREKLFF
TRBV19,TRBD1,once,14,TRBJ1-5,CASSSQGGGQPQHF
TRBV7-9,-,once,13,TRBJ1-3,CASSLSSGNTIYF
TRBV5-6,-,-,12,TRBJ1-5,CASNRRGQPQHF
TRBV9,TRBD2,-,15,TRBJ2-5,CASSVGGGPLETQYF
TRBV29-1,TRBD1,-,14,-,CSVGGTGTSYEQYF
TRBV5-8,TRBD1,-,17,TRBJ1-4,CASSLGQGASTNEKLFF
TRBV6-5,TRBD1,-,13,TRBJ2-3,CASRQGALNTQYF
TRBV15,TRBD1,few,14,TRBJ2-7,CATSSPGQGYEQYF
TRBV6-5,TRBD1,-,15,TRBJ1-2,CASSGRDRGGYGYTF
TRBV19,TRBD2,-,16,TRBJ2-2,CASSIMGGGNTGELFF
TRBV4-1,-,-,13,TRBJ1-1,CASSQEGGTEAFF
TRBV9,TRBD1,-,14,TRBJ1-3,CASSGTGGAGAIYF
TRBV29-1,TRBD1,-,14,TRBJ2-7,CSVRRDRDEGEQYF
TRBV10-1,-,-,12,TRBJ2-1,CASAPSGGRLFF
TRBV27,TRBD2,-,13,TRBJ2-1,CASTPRGVNEQFF